This TCR beta chain was sequenced during a study of early T cells in non-severe SARS-CoV-2 infection. This CDR3 has 13 amino acids. The V and J ends lost 1 base and 2 bases respectively, with 5 bases between them. A single record per CDR3 protein comes from TCRdb applying MiXCR to the 5' RACE reads. The table lists 55,000 to 65,000 distinct CDR3 sequences, under 12% of them singletons. The sample holds many counts of this clonotype. The sequenced sample consisted of whole blood. This chain connects TRBV12-3 or TRBV12-4 to TRBJ1-2; D gene uncertain. The clonotype comes from an adult who was a healthcare worker with PCR-confirmed SARS-CoV-2 infection or an uninfected control (not recorded which). The CDR3 DNA reads TGTGCCAGCAGTTTAGGAGGCAACTATGGCTACACCTTC. It translates to CASSLGGNYGYTF.